This entry features one TCR beta chain sequence. Clones were sequenced by immunoSEQ multiplex PCR, and TCRdb holds only the in-frame ones, with some missing. The sample carries over 100,000 clones, approximately 90% recorded once. The sample originates from a study of control samples from healthy donors and cancer patients. Trimming left V 3 bases short and J 6 bases short, with 7 bases between. CDR1 SEHNR and CDR2 FQNEAQ come from the germline V gene (reference sequence). The CDR3 extends over 12 amino acids. The chain couples TRBV7-9 to TRBJ2-3; possibly TRBD1 or TRBD2 for D (5 bases each). The source material was blood. This TCR came from a woman aged 50 to 60 in good health. The CDR3 nucleotides are TGTGCCAGCAGCTTCGGGGCGGATACGCAGTATTTT. Its protein product is CASSFGADTQYF.